Below are 13 T cell receptor beta chains sequenced from a single sample in a study of shared clonotypes between healthy human individuals. The table came from immunoSEQ multiplex PCR; TCRdb's copy has only in-frame clones and leaves some out. The data contain around 1.6 million clones, under 99% of them singletons. Sample: naive CD4+ T cells sorted from blood. As for subset: CD45RA+ positively selected. Receptors were obtained from a man aged 25 to 45 in good health.

The rearrangement joins TRBV6-5 to TRBJ2-2; D not resolved. V was pared by 6 bases and J by 0 bases, with 11 bases between. Germline CDR1 is MNHEY and CDR2 is SVGAGI. This CDR3 contains 15 residues. The CDR3: CASRRINANTGELFF. For the CDR3, the DNA is TGTGCCAGCAGACGTATAAATGCGAACACCGGGGAGCTGTTTTTT.

The V gene is TRBV18, the J gene TRBJ1-3; no clear D gene. Germline CDR1 reads KGHSH; CDR2 reads LQKENI. V shed 3 bases and J shed 0 bases, with 9 bases lying between them. There are 15 residues in the CDR3. The DNA of the CDR3 is TGTGCCAGCTCACCGCAGTTCAGCTCTGGAAACACCATATATTTT. Translation gives CASSPQFSSGNTIYF.

The genes are TRBV11-3 and TRBJ2-2; possibly TRBD2 for D (6 bases). The germline V and J ends were trimmed by 1 base and 9 bases, with 9 bases remaining between them. The germline gives CDR1 SGHNT, CDR2 YENEEA. This CDR3 is built from 13 residues. The CDR3 is CASSLGRERELFF. CDR3 nucleotide sequence: TGTGCCAGCAGCTTAGGACGGGAGCGGGAGCTGTTTTTT.

The rearrangement uses TRBV5-1 and TRBJ1-3, with TRBD1 as a possible D gene (5 bases). The CDR3 has 15 residues. The ends were cut back, 1 base at V and 3 bases at J, with 11 bases in the middle. Germline V CDR1 and CDR2: SGHRS, YFSETQ. The CDR3 is CASSLRGVGGNTIYF. The CDR3 region has the DNA TGCGCCAGCAGCTTGAGAGGGGTTGGTGGAAACACCATATATTTT. Complete variable domain (other parts from reference TRBV5-1 and TRBJ1-3): KAGVTQTPRYLIKTRGQQVTLSCSPISGHRSVSWYQQTPGQGLQFLFEYFSETQRNKGNFPGRFSGRQFSNSRSEMNVSTLELGDSALYLCASSLRGVGGNTIYFGEGSWLTVV.

The chain recombines TRBV11-2 with TRBJ2-5; 7 nucleotides line up with TRBD2. The CDR3 spans 15 residues. Trimming at V came to 1 base and at J to 4 bases, leaving 6 bases not matched to a gene. Per the germline V gene, CDR1 is SGHAT and CDR2 is FQNNGV. The CDR3 nucleotides read TGTGCCAGCAGCTTAGTTGTTCGCGGGGGAGAGACCCAGTACTTC. Protein product: CASSLVVRGGETQYF.

The CDR3 nucleotides are TGTGCCAGCAGCTTGAGGGGGGGCCGATACGAGCAGTACTTC. This sequence encodes CASSLRGGRYEQYF. V and J are TRBV5-6 and TRBJ2-7, with TRBD2 as a possible D gene (7 bases). V lost 1 base and J lost 4, with 12 bases in between. This CDR3 region has 14 residues. Germline-derived CDR1 and CDR2 are SGHDT and YYEEEE.

CDR3 sequence: CASIGQGRVAEAFF. The CDR3, as DNA: TGTGCCAGCATTGGACAGGGTCGAGTGGCTGAAGCTTTCTTT. The chain joins TRBV27 to TRBJ1-1; 8 bases fit TRBD1. The germline V gene encodes CDR1 MNHEY and CDR2 SMNVEV (reference sequence). Trimming removed 7 bases from V and 6 bases from J; junction bases left unmatched: 10. The CDR3 is 14 residues long.

The chain employs TRBV25-1 and TRBJ1-1; no firm D call. V was clipped by 3 bases and J by 4 bases, with 9 bases between them. The CDR3 has 13 residues. From germline, CDR1 is MGHDK and CDR2 SYGVNS. The DNA for the CDR3 is TGTGCCAGCAGTGAGGTAGGGATCACTGAAGCTTTCTTT. Translated: CASSEVGITEAFF.

J is TRBJ1-2 and V is TRBV28; tentative D call: TRBD1 (6 bases). Trimming stripped 8 bases from V and 8 bases from J, with 21 bases between. This CDR3 is 14 amino acids long. The germline CDR1 and CDR2 sequences are MDHEN and SYDVKM. Here the CDR3 DNA reads TGTGCCAGCGGCTTGACCGGGGGCTTAGCGGGCTACACCTTC. It specifies CASGLTGGLAGYTF.

As regards this clone: This sample includes further DNA sequences coding for the same CDR3. This sequence joins TRBV15 and TRBJ2-7; D uncertain. The CDR3 is 13 residues long. Trimming cost V 0 bases and J 2 bases, with 5 bases left between them. Per germline, CDR1 LNHNV and CDR2 YYDKDF (reference sequence). As DNA, the CDR3 is TGTGCCACCAGCAGAGATAGGACCTACGAGCAGTACTTC. Its translation: CATSRDRTYEQYF.

V gene TRBV11-2 combines with J gene TRBJ1-1; D gene unclear. The CDR3 is made up of 17 amino acids. CDR1 SGHAT and CDR2 FQNNGV come from the germline V gene. The V end lost 5 bases, the J end lost 3 bases, and 22 bases lay between the germline ends. The CDR3 region is CASSAARVIVGYTEAFF. Written as DNA, the CDR3 is TGTGCCAGCAGCGCGGCCCGGGTTATTGTGGGTTACACTGAAGCTTTCTTT. The whole variable domain, filled in from reference TRBV11-2 and TRBJ1-1, reads EAGVAQSPRYKIIEKRQSVAFWCNPISGHATLYWYQQILGQGPKLLIQFQNNGVVDDSQLPKDRFSAERLKGVDSTLKIQPAKLEDSAVYLCASSAARVIVGYTEAFFGQGTRLTVV.

This clone appeared once. The chain carries TRBV19 and TRBJ2-6; no reliable D call. The CDR3 length is 14 residues. Trimming took 5 bases from V and 0 from J, leaving 5 bases between them. CDR1 LNHDA and CDR2 SQIVND come from the germline V gene (reference sequence). The chain's CDR3 is CASSSASGANVLTF. The CDR3 nucleotides read TGTGCCAGTAGTTCGGCCTCTGGGGCCAACGTCCTGACTTTC.

This sequence joins TRBV7-9 and TRBJ2-3; 14 positions agree with TRBD2. Unmatched junction bases numbered 8, after V lost 5 bases and J lost 4 bases. The length of the CDR3 is 17 residues. Germline lookup yields CDR1 SEHNR and CDR2 FQNEAQ (reference sequence). CDR3 DNA sequence: TGTGCCAGCAGCCCGAGACTAGCGGGAGGGTTGGCAGATACGCAGTATTTT. Translation gives CASSPRLAGGLADTQYF.